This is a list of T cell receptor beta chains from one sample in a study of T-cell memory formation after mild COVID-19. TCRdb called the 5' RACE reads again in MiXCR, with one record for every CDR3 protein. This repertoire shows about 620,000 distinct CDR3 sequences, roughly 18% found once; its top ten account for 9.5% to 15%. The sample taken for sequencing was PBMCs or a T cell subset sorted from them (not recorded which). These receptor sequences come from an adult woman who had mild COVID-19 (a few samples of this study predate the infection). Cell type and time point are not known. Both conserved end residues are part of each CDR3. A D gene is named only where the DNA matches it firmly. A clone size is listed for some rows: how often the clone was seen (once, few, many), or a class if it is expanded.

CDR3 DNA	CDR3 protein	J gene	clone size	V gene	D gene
TGTGCCACCAGTGATTTGAAAGGGTCCGGGGAGCTGTTTTTT	CATSDLKGSGELFF	TRBJ2-2	.	TRBV24-1	.
TGCGCCAGCAGCCACGACAGGGACCCTTACAATGAGCAGTTCTTC	CASSHDRDPYNEQFF	TRBJ2-1	.	TRBV5-1	TRBD1
TGTGCCAGCAGCTTAGAGTTGGGGACAGGGAGTACCTCACCTCAGCCCCAGCATTTT	CASSLELGTGSTSPQPQHF	TRBJ1-5	few	TRBV7-8	TRBD1
TGTGCCAGCAGTTACTCGGCCCCCGACTCTAGCAATCAGCCCCAGCATTTT	CASSYSAPDSSNQPQHF	TRBJ1-5	few	TRBV6-5	.
TGCGCCAGCAGCGAGGGACTAGGTATAGAGACCCAGTACTTC	CASSEGLGIETQYF	TRBJ2-5	.	TRBV5-1	TRBD2
TGTGCCAGCAGCGTAGCGCCTAGCGGGAGCCGCGAGCAGTACTTC	CASSVAPSGSREQYF	TRBJ2-7	few	TRBV9	TRBD2
TGCAGCGTTGAATTGCAGGGTGGGCTCTACGAGCAGTACTTC	CSVELQGGLYEQYF	TRBJ2-7	once	TRBV29-1	.
TGTGCCAGCAGCCCCCATCCCCAATCCTCTGGAAACACCATATATTTT	CASSPHPQSSGNTIYF	TRBJ1-3	.	TRBV7-6	.
TGCGCCAGCAGCGGGGGACAGGGAAACACTGAAGCTTTCTTT	CASSGGQGNTEAFF	TRBJ1-1	many	TRBV5-1	TRBD1
TGTGCCAGCAGCCTGTCCGGGACTCTCGGCAATGAGCAGTTCTTC	CASSLSGTLGNEQFF	TRBJ2-1	few	TRBV21-1	.
TGTGCCAGCTCACCTCAGGGGATAGGGGACTATGGCTACACCTTC	CASSPQGIGDYGYTF	TRBJ1-2	.	TRBV18	.
TGTGCCAGCAGAGGGGGTGGGACAGTAGAAGCTTTCTTT	CASRGGGTVEAFF	TRBJ1-1	.	TRBV2	TRBD1
TGCAGCGTTTTGGGGGACAATCAGCCCCAGCATTTT	CSVLGDNQPQHF	TRBJ1-5	.	TRBV29-1	.
TGTGCCAGCAGCCAAAGGGGGAATCCCTACGAGCAGTACTTC	CASSQRGNPYEQYF	TRBJ2-7	.	TRBV14	.
TGTGCCAGCGGGGGTGTGGGGGGCCTCGGCAATGAGCAGTTCTTC	CASGGVGGLGNEQFF	TRBJ2-1	.	TRBV7-9	.
TGTGCCAGCAGCCGGGGACTAGCGGGAGTCGCCGGGGCCAACGTCCTGACTTTC	CASSRGLAGVAGANVLTF	TRBJ2-6	.	TRBV7-3	TRBD2
TGTGCCAGCAGAGGGGGCCGGGTGAACGCGGGTGAAGCTTTCTTT	CASRGGRVNAGEAFF	TRBJ1-1	many	TRBV27	TRBD1
TGTGCCAGCAGCTTAGGGGAAACAGGTCAAACAGGGAATCAGCCCCAGCATTTT	CASSLGETGQTGNQPQHF	TRBJ1-5	few	TRBV7-9	.
TGTGCCACCACTAGCGGGAGGACGACAGATACGCAGTATTTT	CATTSGRTTDTQYF	TRBJ2-3	few	TRBV15	TRBD2
TGTGCCATCAGTGCGGGACAGGGGGCCTACGAGCAGTACTTC	CAISAGQGAYEQYF	TRBJ2-7	.	TRBV10-3	TRBD1
TGTGCCAGTAGCCCACTAGCGGGAGAACTCGAGCAGTACTTC	CASSPLAGELEQYF	TRBJ2-7	few	TRBV19	TRBD2
TGCGCCAGCAGCTTGGGCATCCGCAGCTCCTACGAGCAGTACTTC	CASSLGIRSSYEQYF	TRBJ2-7	many	TRBV5-1	.
TGCAGCGTTGGGCTAGCGGTCTATGAGCAGTTCTTC	CSVGLAVYEQFF	TRBJ2-1	.	TRBV29-1	TRBD2
TGTGCCAGCAGGTTGACAGGGGCGGGCGCCGGGGAGCTGTTTTTT	CASRLTGAGAGELFF	TRBJ2-2	few	TRBV27	TRBD1